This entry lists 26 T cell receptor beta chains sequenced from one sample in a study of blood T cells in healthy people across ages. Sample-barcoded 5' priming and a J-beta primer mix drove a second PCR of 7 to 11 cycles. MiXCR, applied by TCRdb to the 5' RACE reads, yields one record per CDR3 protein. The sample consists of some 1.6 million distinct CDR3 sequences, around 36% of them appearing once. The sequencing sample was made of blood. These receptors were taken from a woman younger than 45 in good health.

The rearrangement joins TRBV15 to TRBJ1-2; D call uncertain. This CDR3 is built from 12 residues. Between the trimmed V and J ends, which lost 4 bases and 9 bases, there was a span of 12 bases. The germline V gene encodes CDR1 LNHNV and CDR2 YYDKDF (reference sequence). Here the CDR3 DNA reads TGTGCCACCAGCAACCTCGACGGGCGCTACACCTTC. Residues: CATSNLDGRYTF. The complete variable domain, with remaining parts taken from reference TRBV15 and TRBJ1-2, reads DAMVIQNPRYQVTQFGKPVTLSCSQTLNHNVMYWYQQKSSQAPKLLFHYYDKDFNNEADTPDNFQSRRPNTSFCFLDIRSPGLGDTAMYLCATSNLDGRYTFGSGTRLTVV.

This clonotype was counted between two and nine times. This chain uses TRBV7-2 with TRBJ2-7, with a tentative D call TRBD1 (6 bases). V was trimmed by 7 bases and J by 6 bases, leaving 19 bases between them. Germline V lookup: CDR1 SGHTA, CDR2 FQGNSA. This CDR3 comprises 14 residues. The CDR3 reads CASTAGHRATEQYF. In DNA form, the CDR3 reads TGTGCCAGCACCGCCGGTCACAGGGCGACCGAGCAGTACTTC.

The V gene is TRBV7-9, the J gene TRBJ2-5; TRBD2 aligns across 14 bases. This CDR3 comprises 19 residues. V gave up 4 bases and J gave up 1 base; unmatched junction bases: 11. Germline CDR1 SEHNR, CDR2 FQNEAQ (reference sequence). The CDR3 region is CASSSPGTSGGLIQETQYF. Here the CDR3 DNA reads TGTGCCAGCAGCTCCCCCGGGACTAGCGGGGGCCTCATCCAAGAGACCCAGTACTTC.

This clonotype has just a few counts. The chain's CDR3 is CASSQDPAGAQETQYF. In nucleotides, the CDR3 is TGTGCCAGCAGCCAAGATCCGGCGGGGGCCCAAGAGACCCAGTACTTC. This chain links TRBV3-1 with TRBJ2-5; D might be TRBD2 (7 bases). There are 16 residues in the CDR3. Germline CDR1 and CDR2: LGHDT and YNNKEL (reference sequence). V lost 0 bases, J lost 1 base, and 12 bases lay in between.

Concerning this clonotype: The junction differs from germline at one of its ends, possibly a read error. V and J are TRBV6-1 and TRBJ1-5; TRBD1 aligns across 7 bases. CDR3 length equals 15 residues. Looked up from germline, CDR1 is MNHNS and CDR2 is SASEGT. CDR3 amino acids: CASRGDRHSDQPQHF. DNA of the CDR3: TGTGCCAGCAGAGGGGACAGACATAGCGATCAGCCCCAGCATTTT.

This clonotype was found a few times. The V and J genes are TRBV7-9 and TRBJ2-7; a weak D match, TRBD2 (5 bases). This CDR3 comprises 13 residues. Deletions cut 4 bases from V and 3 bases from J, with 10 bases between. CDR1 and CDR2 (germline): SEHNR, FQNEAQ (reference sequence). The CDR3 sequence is CASSSTSIYEQYF. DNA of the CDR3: TGTGCCAGCAGCTCCACTAGTATCTACGAGCAGTACTTC.

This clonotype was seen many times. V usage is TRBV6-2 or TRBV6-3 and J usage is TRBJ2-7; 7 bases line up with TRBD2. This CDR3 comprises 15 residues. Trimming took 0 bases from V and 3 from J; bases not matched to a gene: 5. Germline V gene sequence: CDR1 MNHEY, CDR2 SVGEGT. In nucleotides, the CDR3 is TGTGCCAGCAGTTACTCCGGGGGGAGCTTCTACGAGCAGTACTTC. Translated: CASSYSGGSFYEQYF.

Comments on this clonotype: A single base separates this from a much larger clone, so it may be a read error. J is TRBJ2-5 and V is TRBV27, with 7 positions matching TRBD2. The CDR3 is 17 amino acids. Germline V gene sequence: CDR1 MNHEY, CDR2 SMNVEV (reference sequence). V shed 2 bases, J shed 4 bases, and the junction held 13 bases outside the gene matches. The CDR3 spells CASSLNARGVGGETQYF. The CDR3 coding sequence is TGTGCCAGCAGTTTAAACGCCCGGGGGGTCGGGGGAGAGACCCAGTACTTC.

The chain's CDR3 is CSALKRGEYYEQYF. Here the CDR3 DNA reads TGCAGTGCCCTAAAGCGGGGGGAATACTACGAGCAGTACTTC. This sequence joins TRBV20-1 and TRBJ2-7; 9 nucleotides align to TRBD2. The germline gives CDR1 DFQATT, CDR2 SNEGSKA (reference sequence). Losses at the gene ends were 6 bases for V and 3 bases for J; bases not matched to a gene: 9. There are 14 residues in the CDR3.

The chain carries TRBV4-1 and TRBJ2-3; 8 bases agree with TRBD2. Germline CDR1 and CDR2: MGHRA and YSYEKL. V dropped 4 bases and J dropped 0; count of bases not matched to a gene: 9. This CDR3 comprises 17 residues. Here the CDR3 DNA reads TGCGCCAGCAGCCTCCCAACGGGAGGGCTAAGCACAGATACGCAGTATTTT. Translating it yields CASSLPTGGLSTDTQYF.

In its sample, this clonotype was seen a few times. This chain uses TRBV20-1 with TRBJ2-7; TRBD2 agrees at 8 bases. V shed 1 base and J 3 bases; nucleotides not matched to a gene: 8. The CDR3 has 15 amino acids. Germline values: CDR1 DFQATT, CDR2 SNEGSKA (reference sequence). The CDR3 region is CSARAGSGTVYEQYF. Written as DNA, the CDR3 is TGCAGTGCTAGAGCTGGTAGCGGGACTGTCTACGAGCAGTACTTC.

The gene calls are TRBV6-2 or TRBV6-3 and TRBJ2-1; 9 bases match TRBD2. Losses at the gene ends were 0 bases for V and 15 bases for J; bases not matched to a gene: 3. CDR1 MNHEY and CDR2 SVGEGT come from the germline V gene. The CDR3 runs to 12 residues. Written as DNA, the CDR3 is TGTGCCAGCAGTTACTCGGTAGCGGGAGTGTTCTTC. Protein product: CASSYSVAGVFF.

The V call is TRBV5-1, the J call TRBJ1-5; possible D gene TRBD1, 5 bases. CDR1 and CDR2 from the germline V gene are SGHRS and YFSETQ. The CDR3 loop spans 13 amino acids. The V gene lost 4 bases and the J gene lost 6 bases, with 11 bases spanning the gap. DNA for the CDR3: TGCGCCAGCAGCACAGGACCAGGTCAGCCCCAGCATTTT. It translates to CASSTGPGQPQHF.

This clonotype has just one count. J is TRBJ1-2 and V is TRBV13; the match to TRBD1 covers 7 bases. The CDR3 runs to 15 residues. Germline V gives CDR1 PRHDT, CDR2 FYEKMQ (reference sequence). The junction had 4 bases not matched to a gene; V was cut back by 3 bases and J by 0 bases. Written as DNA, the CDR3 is TGTGCCAGCAGCTTCTCAGGGGGTTCTAACTATGGCTACACCTTC. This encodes CASSFSGGSNYGYTF.

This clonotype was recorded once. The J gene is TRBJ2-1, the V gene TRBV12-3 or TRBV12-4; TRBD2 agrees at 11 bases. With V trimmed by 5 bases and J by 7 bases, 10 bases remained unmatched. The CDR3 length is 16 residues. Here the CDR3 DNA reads TGTGCCAGCAGTATGCGTGTTAGCGGGAGGGCTAATGAGCAGTTCTTC. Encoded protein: CASSMRVSGRANEQFF.

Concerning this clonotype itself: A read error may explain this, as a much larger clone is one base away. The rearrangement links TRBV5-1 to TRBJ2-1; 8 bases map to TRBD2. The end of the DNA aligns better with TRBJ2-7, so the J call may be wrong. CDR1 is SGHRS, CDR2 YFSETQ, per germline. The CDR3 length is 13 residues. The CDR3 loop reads CASISGGVYEQYF. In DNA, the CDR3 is TGCGCCAGCATCTCCGGGGGGGTCTACGAGCAGTACTTC.

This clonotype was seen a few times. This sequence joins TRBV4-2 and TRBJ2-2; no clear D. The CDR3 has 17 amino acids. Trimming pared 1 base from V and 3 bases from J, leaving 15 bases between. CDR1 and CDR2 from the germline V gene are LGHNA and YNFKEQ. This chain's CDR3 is CASSQVFATVYTGELFF. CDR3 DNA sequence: TGTGCCAGCAGCCAAGTCTTCGCCACGGTTTACACCGGGGAGCTGTTTTTT.

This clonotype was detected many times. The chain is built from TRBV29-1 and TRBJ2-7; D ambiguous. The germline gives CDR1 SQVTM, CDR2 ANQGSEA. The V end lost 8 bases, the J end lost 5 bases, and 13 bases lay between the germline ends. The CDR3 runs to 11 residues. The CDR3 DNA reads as TGCAGCCTCCCCAGTCAGGACGAGCAGTACTTC. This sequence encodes CSLPSQDEQYF.

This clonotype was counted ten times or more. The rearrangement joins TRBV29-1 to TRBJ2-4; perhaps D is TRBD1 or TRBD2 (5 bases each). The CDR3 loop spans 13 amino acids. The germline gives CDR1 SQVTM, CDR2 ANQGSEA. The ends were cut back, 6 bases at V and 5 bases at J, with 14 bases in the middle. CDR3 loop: CSVTGTPENIQYF. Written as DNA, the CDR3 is TGCAGCGTCACCGGGACGCCGGAAAACATTCAGTACTTC.

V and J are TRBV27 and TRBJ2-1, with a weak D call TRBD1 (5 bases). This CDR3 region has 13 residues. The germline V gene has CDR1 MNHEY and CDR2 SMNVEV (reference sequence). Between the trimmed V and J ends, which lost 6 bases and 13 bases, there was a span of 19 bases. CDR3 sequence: CASSPLGDETQFF. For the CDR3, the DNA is TGTGCCAGCAGCCCGCTAGGGGATGAGACCCAGTTCTTC.

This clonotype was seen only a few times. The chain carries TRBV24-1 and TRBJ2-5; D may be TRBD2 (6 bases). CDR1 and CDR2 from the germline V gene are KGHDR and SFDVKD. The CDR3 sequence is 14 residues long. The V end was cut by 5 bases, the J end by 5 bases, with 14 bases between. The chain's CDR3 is CATSGGLAVETQYF. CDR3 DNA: TGTGCCACCAGTGGGGGATTAGCGGTGGAGACCCAGTACTTC.

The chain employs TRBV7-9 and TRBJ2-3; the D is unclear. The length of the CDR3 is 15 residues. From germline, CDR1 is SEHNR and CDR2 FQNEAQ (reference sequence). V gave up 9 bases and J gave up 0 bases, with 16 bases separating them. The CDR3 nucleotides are TGTGCCAGTCGATCCGGAGACACTAGCACAGATACGCAGTATTTT. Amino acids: CASRSGDTSTDTQYF. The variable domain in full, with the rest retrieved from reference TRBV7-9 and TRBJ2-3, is DTGVSQNPRHKITKRGQNVTFRCDPISEHNRLYWYRQTLGQGPEFLTYFQNEAQLEKSRLLSDRFSAERPKGSFSTLEIQRTEQGDSAMYLCASRSGDTSTDTQYFGPGTRLTVL.

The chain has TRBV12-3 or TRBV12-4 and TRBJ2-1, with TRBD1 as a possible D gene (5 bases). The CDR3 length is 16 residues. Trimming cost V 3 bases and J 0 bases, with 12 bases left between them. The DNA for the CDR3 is TGTGCCAGCAGTTTGGACATTCTGGCCTCCTACAATGAGCAGTTCTTC. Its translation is CASSLDILASYNEQFF.

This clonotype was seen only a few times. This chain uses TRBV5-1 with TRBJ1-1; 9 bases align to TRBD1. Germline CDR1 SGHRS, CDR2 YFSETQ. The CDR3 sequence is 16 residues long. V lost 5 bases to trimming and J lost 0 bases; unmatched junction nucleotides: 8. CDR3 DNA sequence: TGCGCCAGCAGTGGGGGACAGGGCGACATGAACACTGAAGCTTTCTTT. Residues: CASSGGQGDMNTEAFF. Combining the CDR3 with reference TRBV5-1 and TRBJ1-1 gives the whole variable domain KAGVTQTPRYLIKTRGQQVTLSCSPISGHRSVSWYQQTPGQGLQFLFEYFSETQRNKGNFPGRFSGRQFSNSRSEMNVSTLELGDSALYLCASSGGQGDMNTEAFFGQGTRLTVV.

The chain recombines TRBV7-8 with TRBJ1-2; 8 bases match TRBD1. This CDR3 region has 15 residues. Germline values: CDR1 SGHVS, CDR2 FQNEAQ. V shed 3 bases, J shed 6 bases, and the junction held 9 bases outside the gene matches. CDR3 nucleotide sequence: TGTGCCAGCAGCTTGATGGGGGGGACAGGCGATGGCTACACCTTC. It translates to CASSLMGGTGDGYTF.

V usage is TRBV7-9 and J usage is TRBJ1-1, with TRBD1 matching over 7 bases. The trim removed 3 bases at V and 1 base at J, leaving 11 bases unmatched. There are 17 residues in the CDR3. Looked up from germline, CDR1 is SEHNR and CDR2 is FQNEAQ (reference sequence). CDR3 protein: CASSLGDRRASNTEAFF. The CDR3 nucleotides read TGTGCCAGCAGCTTGGGGGACAGAAGGGCCTCGAACACTGAAGCTTTCTTT.